These 5 T cell receptor beta chains were sequenced from one sample in a study of blood T cell repertoires in COVID-19. Generated by immunoSEQ multiplex PCR, the TCRdb table keeps only in-frame clones and is missing some. The data hold approximately 190,000 clones, with over 75% observed a single time. Specimen: peripheral blood. These receptor sequences come from a woman between 35 and 50 years old who had recovered from COVID-19.

J is TRBJ1-6 and V is TRBV6-4; no clear D. The CDR3 spans 15 residues. Germline V gives CDR1 MRHNA, CDR2 SNTAGT. Trimming cost V 3 bases and J 3 bases, with 9 bases left between them. In nucleotides, the CDR3 is TGTGCCAGCAGTGATGGAACGGGCTATAATTCACCCCTCCACTTT. Translating it yields CASSDGTGYNSPLHF.

The chain employs TRBV5-8 and TRBJ1-2, with a tentative D call TRBD1 (5 bases). Trimming stripped 3 bases from V and 4 bases from J, with 7 bases between. The CDR3 runs 12 residues. CDR1 is SGHTS, CDR2 YDEGEE, per germline. The CDR3 DNA sequence: TGTGCCAGCAGCTCGCAGGGCTATGGCTACACCTTC. Translated, it gives CASSSQGYGYTF. Using reference TRBV5-8 and TRBJ1-2 for the parts outside the CDR3, the full variable domain is EAGVTQSPTHLIKTRGQQATLRCSPISGHTSVYWYQQALGLGLQFLLWYDEGEERNRGNFPPRFSGRQFPNYSSELNVNALELEDSALYLCASSSQGYGYTFGSGTRLTVV.

The chain combines TRBV7-9 with TRBJ2-7; D remains ambiguous. Trimming pared 3 bases from V and 3 bases from J, leaving 6 bases between. CDR3 length: 12 residues. Germline assignment: CDR1 SEHNR and CDR2 FQNEAQ (reference sequence). This chain's CDR3 is CASSLSNYEQYF. The DNA for the CDR3 is TGTGCCAGCAGCTTGAGTAACTACGAGCAGTACTTC.

This sequence joins TRBV4-2 and TRBJ2-1; TRBD2 might be the D (5 bases). V was clipped by 0 bases and J by 2 bases, with 14 bases between them. Germline assignment: CDR1 LGHNA and CDR2 YNFKEQ. CDR3 length: 17 amino acids. The CDR3 protein is CASSQDGVQRTYNEQFF. CDR3 nucleotides: TGTGCCAGCAGCCAAGATGGGGTCCAGCGGACCTACAATGAGCAGTTCTTC.

J is TRBJ2-7 and V is TRBV4-2; 8 positions match TRBD2. CDR1 is LGHNA, CDR2 YNFKEQ, per germline. This CDR3 has 14 residues. V was pared by 5 bases and J by 2 bases, with 5 bases of the junction left unmatched. CDR3 bases: TGTGCCAGCAGCTCCAGCGGGAGCGCCTACGAGCAGTACTTC. This gives the protein CASSSSGSAYEQYF.